The following is a T cell receptor (beta chain) sequence with its context. Antigen specificity is unknown. Trimming removed 5 bases from V and 4 bases from J, with 8 bases in between. This CDR3 has 12 residues. Germline V gene data show CDR1 as MNHEY and CDR2 as SVGEGT. The stimulus was an HIV-1 Gag 15-mer peptide pool, about 1 ug/peptide/mL. CD40L/CD69 double-negative CD45RO-high memory CD4+ T cells were collected. Sequencing used immunoSEQ version 4 in survey mode. Clones were sequenced by immunoSEQ multiplex PCR, and TCRdb holds only the in-frame ones, with some missing. The data contain 64,000 or so clones, about 69% of them singletons. The sample belongs to a study of persistence of HIV-infected CD4 T cells. Notes on the study in general: Antigen-responding cells were enriched for degenerate expanded CDR3beta sequences.

The sample in question was CD4+ T cells sorted from PBMCs after roughly 18-hour stimulation, obtained from a patient who received antiretroviral therapy. V and J are TRBV6-2 or TRBV6-3 and TRBJ1-2; D is unresolved. The sequence came from an adult man with HIV who was CMV-seropositive. The CDR3 bases are TGTGCCAGCAGTACGACCTCCTATGGCTACACCTTC. This sequence encodes CASSTTSYGYTF.